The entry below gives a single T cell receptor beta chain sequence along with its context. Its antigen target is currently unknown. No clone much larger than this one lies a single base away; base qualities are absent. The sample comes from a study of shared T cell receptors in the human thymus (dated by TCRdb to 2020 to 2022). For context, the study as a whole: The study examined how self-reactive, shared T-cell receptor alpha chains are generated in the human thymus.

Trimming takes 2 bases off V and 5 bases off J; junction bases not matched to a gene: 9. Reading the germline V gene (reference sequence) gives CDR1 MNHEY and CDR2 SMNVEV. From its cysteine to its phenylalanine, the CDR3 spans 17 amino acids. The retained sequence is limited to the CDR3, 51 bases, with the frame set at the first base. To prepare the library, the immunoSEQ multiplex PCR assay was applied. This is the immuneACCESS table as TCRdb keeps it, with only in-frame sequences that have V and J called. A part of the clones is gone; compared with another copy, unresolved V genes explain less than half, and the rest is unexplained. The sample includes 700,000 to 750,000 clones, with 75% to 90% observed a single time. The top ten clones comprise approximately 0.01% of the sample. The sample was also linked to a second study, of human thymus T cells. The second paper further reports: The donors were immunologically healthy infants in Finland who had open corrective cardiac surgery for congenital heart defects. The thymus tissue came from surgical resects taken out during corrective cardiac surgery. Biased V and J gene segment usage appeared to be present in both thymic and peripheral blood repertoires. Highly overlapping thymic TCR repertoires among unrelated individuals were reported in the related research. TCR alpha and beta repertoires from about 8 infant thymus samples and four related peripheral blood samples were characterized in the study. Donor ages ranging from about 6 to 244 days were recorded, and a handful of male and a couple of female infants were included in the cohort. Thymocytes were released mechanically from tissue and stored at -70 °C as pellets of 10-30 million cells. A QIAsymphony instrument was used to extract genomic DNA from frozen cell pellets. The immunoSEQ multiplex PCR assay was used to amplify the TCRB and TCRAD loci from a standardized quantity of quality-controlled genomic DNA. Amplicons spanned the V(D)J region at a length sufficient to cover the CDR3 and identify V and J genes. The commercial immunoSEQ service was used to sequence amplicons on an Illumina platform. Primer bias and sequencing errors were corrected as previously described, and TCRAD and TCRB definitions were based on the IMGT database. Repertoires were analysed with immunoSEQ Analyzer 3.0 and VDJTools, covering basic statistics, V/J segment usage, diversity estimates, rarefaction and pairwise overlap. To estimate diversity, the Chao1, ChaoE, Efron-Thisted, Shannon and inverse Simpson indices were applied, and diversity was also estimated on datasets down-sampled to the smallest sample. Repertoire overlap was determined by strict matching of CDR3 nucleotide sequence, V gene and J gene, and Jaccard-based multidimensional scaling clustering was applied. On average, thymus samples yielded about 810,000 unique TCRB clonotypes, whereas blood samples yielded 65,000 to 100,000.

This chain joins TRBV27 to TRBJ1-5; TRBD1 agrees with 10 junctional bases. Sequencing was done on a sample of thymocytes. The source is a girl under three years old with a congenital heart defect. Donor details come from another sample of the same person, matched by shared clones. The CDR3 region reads CASSLRSGGTGDQPQHF. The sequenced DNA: TGTGCCAGCAGTTTAAGGTCGGGAGGGACAGGGGATCAGCCCCAGCATTTT.